The rows below give T cell receptor beta chains drawn from one sample of a study of cytomegalovirus exposure and HLA in healthy donors. The data were produced by immunoSEQ multiplex PCR, yet TCRdb's version contains in-frame clones alone and is incomplete. The sample carries 60,000 to 100,000 clones, 78% recorded once. The source material was PBMCs. Receptor source: a man aged 35 to 55 in good health and CMV-seronegative. The CDR3 runs from the conserved cysteine through the conserved F or W. The order of the fields is clone size, V gene, J gene, CDR3 protein. Rows give clone size only sometimes, using once, few, many, or a class for an expanded clone.

.	TRBV29-1	TRBJ2-2	CSVDDSTNTGELFF
.	TRBV7-2	TRBJ1-2	CASSLAQGSYGYTF
.	TRBV6-5	TRBJ2-2	CASRTGTGSTGELFF
few	TRBV10-3	TRBJ1-2	CAISSADRRYGYTF
.	TRBV7-8	TRBJ2-3	CASSLRLAGGTDTQYF
.	TRBV5-1	TRBJ2-2	CASSLASGSNTGELFF
.	TRBV18	TRBJ2-7	CASSRSTGSYEQYF
.	TRBV15	TRBJ2-1	CATSGLASYNEQFF
.	TRBV19	TRBJ2-5	CASWDTLQETQYF
.	TRBV5-6	.	CASSLGYEQYF
.	TRBV2	TRBJ2-1	CASRFGSSYNEQFF
.	TRBV20-1	TRBJ1-1	CSARGQGEAFF
.	TRBV7-9	TRBJ1-2	CSSSLLLGYTF
.	TRBV29-1	TRBJ1-2	CSVKRTVGQGNGYTF
.	TRBV23-1	TRBJ2-2	CASIYLGQGTGELFF
few	TRBV5-5	TRBJ2-1	CASSLVRLVMGNEQFF
.	TRBV7-3	TRBJ2-1	CASSPIGGSSYNEQFF
.	TRBV28	TRBJ1-4	CASRTTHEKLFF
.	TRBV2	TRBJ1-5	CASTGSPRPDTIDSNQPQHF
few	TRBV28	TRBJ2-5	CASSLWLVQETQYF
few	TRBV7-9	TRBJ1-1	CASSDRGHDTEAFF
.	TRBV5-6	TRBJ1-1	CASSLSSLEAFF
.	TRBV5-6	TRBJ1-2	CASSLEIRDRGRGYGYTF
.	TRBV7-2	TRBJ1-2	CASSSQAEGYTF
.	TRBV5-1	TRBJ2-7	CASSLESDTAYEQYF